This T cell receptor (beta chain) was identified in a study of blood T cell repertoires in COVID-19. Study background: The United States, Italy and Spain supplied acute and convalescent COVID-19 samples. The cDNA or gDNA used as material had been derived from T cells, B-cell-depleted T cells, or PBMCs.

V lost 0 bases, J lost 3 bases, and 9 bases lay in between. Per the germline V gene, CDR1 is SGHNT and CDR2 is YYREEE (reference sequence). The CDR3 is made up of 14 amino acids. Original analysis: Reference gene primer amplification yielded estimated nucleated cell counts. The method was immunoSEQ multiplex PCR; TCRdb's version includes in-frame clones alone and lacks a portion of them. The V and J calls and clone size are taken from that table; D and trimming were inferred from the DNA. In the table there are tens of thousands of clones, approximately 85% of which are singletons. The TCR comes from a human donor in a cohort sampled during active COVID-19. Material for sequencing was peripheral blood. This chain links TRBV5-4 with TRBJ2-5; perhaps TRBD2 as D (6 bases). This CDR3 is CASSLGLAKETQYF. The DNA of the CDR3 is TGTGCCAGCAGCTTGGGGCTAGCGAAAGAGACCCAGTACTTC.